This entry features one T cell receptor (beta chain) sequence. The antigen remains unidentified. This sample was included in a study of type 1 regulatory T cells. Study in general: An in vitro protocol generated T-allo10, a Tr1-enriched, alloantigen-specific CD4 T cell product.

Trimming removed 4 bases from V and 3 bases from J, with 12 bases in between. The CDR3 runs to 14 residues. Germline values: CDR1 WNHNN, CDR2 SYGVQD (reference sequence). TCRdb recomputed calls from the reads with MiXCR, one row per CDR3 protein. The data contain 60,000 to 80,000 distinct CDR3 sequences, approximately 64% of them singletons. Graft donor-derived T-allo10 cells were described as host-alloantigen-specific, anergic, and alloantigen-specifically suppressive. The rearrangement links TRBV10-1 to TRBJ1-1; no firm D call. The TCR was taken from a human donor in good health. Specimen: cultured T cells, either the whole culture or a sorted T cell fraction (not recorded which). The subset denotes: Tr1-enriched cell product generated in vitro against host alloantigens. CDR3 residues: CASSVWGMDTEAFF. The CDR3 nucleotides read TGCGCCAGCAGTGTTTGGGGAATGGACACTGAAGCTTTCTTT.